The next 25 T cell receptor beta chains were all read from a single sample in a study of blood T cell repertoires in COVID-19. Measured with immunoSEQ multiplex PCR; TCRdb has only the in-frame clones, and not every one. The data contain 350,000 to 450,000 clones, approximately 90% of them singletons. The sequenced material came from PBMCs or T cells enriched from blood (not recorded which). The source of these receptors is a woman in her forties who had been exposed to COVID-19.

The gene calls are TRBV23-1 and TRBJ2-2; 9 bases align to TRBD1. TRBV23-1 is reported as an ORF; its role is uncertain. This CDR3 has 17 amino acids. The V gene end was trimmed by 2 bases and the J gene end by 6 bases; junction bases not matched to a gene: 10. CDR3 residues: CASSQDPTGGAAGELFF. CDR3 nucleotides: TGCGCCAGCAGTCAAGACCCTACAGGGGGCGCCGCCGGGGAGCTGTTTTTT.

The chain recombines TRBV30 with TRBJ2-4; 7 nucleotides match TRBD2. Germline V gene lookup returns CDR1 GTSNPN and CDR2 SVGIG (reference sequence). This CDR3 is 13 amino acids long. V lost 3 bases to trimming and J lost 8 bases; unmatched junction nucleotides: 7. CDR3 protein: CAWSPAGEDIQYF. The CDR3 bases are TGTGCCTGGAGCCCTGCGGGAGAAGACATTCAGTACTTC.

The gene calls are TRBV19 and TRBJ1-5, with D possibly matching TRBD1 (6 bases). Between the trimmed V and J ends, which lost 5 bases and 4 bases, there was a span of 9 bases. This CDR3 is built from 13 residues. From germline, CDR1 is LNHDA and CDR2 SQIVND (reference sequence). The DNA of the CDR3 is TGTGCCAGTAGTTATGACAGGAATCAGCCCCAGCATTTT. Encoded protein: CASSYDRNQPQHF. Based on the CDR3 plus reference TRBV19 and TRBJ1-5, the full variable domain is DGGITQSPKYLFRKEGQNVTLSCEQNLNHDAMYWYRQDPGQGLRLIYYSQIVNDFQKGDIAEGYSVSREKKESFPLTVTSAQKNPTAFYLCASSYDRNQPQHFGDGTRLSIL.

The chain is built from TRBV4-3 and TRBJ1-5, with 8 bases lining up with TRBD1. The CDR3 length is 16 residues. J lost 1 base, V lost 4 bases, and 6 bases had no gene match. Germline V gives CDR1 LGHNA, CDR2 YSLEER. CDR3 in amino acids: CASSLGTGKSNQPQHF. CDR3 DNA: TGCGCCAGCAGCCTTGGGACAGGTAAAAGCAATCAGCCCCAGCATTTT.

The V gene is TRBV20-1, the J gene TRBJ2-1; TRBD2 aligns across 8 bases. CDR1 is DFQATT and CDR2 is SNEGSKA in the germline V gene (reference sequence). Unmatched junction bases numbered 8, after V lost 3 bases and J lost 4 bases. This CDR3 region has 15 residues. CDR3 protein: CSASVAGIRYNEQFF. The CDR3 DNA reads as TGCAGTGCTAGTGTAGCGGGAATCCGTTACAATGAGCAGTTCTTC.

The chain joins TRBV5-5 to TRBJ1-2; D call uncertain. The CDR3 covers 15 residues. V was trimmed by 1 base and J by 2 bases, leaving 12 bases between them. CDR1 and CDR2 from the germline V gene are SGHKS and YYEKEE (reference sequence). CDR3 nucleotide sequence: TGTGCCAGCAGCTTGTCCGCAGGATCGAACTATGGCTACACCTTC. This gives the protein CASSLSAGSNYGYTF.

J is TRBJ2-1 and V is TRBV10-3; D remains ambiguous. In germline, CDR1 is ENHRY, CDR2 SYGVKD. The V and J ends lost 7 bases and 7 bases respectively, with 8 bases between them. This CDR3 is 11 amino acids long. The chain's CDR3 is CAITGNNEQFF. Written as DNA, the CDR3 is TGTGCCATCACAGGAAATAATGAGCAGTTCTTC.

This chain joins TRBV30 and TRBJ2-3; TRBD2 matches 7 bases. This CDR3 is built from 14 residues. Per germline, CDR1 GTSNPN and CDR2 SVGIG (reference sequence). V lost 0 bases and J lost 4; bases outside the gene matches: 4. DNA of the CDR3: TGTGCCTGGAGTGTACGGGGGGTCTCAGATACGCAGTATTTT. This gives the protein CAWSVRGVSDTQYF.

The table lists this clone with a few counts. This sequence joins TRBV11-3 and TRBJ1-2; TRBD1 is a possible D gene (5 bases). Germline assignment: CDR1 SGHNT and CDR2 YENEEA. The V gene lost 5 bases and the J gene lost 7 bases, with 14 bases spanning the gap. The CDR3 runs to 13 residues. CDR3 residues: CASSLGPQGGYTF. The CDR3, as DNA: TGTGCCAGCAGCCTTGGTCCGCAGGGTGGCTACACCTTC.

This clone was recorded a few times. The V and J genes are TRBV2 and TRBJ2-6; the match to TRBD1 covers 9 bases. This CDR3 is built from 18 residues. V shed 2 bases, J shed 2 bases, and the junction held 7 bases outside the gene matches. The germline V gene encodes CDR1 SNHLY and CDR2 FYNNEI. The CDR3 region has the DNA TGTGCCAGCAGTGAAATAGGACAGGGGTTAGCTGGGGCCAACGTCCTGACTTTC. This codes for CASSEIGQGLAGANVLTF.

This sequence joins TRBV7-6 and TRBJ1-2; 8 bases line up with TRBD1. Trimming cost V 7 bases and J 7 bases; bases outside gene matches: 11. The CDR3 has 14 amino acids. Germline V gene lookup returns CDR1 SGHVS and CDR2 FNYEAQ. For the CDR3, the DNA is TGTGCCAGCACCCCCGGGGCAGGGGGCAGTGGCTACACCTTC. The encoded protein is CASTPGAGGSGYTF.

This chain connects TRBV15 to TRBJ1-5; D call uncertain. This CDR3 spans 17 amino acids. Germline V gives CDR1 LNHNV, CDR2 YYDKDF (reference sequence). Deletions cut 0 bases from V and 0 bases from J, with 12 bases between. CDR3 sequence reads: CATSRDLAIGSNQPQHF. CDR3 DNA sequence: TGTGCCACCAGCAGAGATCTCGCGATCGGTAGCAATCAGCCCCAGCATTTT.

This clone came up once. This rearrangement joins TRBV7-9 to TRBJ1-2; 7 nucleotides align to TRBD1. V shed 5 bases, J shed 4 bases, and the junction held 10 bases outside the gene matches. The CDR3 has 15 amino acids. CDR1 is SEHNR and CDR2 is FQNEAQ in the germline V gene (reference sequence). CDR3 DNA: TGTGCCAGCAGCCAAGGGACAGCCATTTCCTATGGCTACACCTTC. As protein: CASSQGTAISYGYTF. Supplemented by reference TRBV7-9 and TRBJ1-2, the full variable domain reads DTGVSQNPRHKITKRGQNVTFRCDPISEHNRLYWYRQTLGQGPEFLTYFQNEAQLEKSRLLSDRFSAERPKGSFSTLEIQRTEQGDSAMYLCASSQGTAISYGYTFGSGTRLTVV.

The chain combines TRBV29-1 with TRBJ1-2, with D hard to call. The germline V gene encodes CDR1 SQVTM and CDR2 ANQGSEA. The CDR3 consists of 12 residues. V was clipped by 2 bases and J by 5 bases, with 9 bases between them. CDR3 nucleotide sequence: TGCAGCGTTGAAAGTGTAGAGTATGGCTACACCTTC. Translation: CSVESVEYGYTF.

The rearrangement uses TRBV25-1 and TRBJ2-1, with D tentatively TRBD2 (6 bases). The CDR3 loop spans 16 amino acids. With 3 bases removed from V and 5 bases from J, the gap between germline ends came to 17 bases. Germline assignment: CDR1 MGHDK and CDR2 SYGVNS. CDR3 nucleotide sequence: TGTGCCAGCAGTGAGTGGGGCGGGATGGGCCACAATGAGCAGTTCTTC. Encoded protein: CASSEWGGMGHNEQFF.

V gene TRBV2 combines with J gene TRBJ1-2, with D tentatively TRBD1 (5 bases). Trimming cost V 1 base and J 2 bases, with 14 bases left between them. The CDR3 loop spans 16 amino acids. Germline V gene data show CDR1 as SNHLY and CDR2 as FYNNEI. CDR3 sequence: CASSEVEWTMNYGYTF. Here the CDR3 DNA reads TGTGCCAGCAGTGAAGTAGAATGGACAATGAACTATGGCTACACCTTC.

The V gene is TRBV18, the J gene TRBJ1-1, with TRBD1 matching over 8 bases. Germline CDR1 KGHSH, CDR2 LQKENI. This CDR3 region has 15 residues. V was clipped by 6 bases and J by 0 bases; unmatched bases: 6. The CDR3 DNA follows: TGTGCCAGCTCCCGGGCAGGGGGCATGAACACTGAAGCTTTCTTT. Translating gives CASSRAGGMNTEAFF. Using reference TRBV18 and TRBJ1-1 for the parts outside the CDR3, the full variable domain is NAGVMQNPRHLVRRRGQEARLRCSPMKGHSHVYWYRQLPEEGLKFMVYLQKENIIDESGMPKERFSAEFPKEGPSILRIQQVVRGDSAAYFCASSRAGGMNTEAFFGQGTRLTVV.

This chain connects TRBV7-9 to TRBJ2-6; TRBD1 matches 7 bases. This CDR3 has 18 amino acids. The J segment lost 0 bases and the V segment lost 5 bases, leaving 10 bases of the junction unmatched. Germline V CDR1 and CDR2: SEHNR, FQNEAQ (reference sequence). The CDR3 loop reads CASSTPGQLFSGANVLTF. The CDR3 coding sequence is TGTGCCAGCAGCACACCGGGACAGCTTTTCTCTGGGGCCAACGTCCTGACTTTC.

The DNA of the CDR3 is TGTGCCACCAGTGATCCGAGAGAGGGTGGCAACACCATATATTTT. Protein: CATSDPREGGNTIYF. The chain has TRBV24-1 and TRBJ1-3; D ambiguous. The germline V and J ends were trimmed by 3 bases and 7 bases, with 15 bases remaining between them. This CDR3 contains 15 residues. CDR1 and CDR2 (germline): KGHDR, SFDVKD.

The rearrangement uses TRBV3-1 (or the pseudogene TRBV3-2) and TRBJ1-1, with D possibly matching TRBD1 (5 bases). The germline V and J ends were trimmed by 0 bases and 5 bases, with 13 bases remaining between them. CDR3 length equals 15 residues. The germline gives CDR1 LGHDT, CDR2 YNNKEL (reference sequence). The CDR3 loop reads CASSQEFGRGTEAFF. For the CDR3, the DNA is TGTGCCAGCAGCCAAGAGTTTGGGCGGGGGACTGAAGCTTTCTTT.

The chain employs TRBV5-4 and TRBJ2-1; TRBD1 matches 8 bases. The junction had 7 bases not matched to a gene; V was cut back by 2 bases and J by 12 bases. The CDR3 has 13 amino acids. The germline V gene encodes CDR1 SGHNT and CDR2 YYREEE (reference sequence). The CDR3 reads CASSFLDRVRQFF. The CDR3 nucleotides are TGTGCCAGCAGCTTTCTGGACAGGGTACGGCAGTTCTTC. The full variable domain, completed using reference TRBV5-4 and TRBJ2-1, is ETGVTQSPTHLIKTRGQQVTLRCSSQSGHNTVSWYQQALGQGPQFIFQYYREEENGRGNFPPRFSGLQFPNYSSELNVNALELDDSALYLCASSFLDRVRQFFGPGTRLTVL.

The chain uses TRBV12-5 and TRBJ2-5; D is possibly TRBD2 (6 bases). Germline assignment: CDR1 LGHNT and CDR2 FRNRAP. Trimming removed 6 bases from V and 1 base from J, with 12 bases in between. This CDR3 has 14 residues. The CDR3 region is CASGAGPTQETQYF. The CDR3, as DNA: TGTGCTAGTGGCGCGGGACCCACCCAAGAGACCCAGTACTTC.

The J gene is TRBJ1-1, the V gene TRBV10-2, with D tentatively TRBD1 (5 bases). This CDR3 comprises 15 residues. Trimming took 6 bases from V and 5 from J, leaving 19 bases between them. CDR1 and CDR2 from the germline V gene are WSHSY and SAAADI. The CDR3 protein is CASRVGGTGGTEAFF. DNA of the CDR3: TGCGCCAGCAGAGTCGGGGGGACCGGAGGGACTGAAGCTTTCTTT.

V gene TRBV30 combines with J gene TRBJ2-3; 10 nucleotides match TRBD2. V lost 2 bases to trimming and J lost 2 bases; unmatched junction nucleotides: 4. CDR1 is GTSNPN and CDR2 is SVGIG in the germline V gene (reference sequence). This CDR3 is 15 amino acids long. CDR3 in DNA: TGTGCCTGGAGTCTCAGCGGGGGGGCCACAGATACGCAGTATTTT. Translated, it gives CAWSLSGGATDTQYF.

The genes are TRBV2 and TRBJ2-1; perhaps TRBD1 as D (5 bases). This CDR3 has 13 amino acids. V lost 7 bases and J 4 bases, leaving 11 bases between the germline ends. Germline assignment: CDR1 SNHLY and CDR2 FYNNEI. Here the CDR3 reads CASNNRQYNEQFF. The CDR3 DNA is TGTGCCAGCAACAATAGACAGTACAATGAGCAGTTCTTC.